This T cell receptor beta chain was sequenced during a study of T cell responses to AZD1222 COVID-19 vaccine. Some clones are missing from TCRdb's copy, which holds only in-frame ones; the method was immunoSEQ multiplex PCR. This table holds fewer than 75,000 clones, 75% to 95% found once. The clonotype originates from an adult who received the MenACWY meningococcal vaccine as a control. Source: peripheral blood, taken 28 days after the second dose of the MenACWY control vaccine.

CDR3 residues: CASNRPGELFF. The CDR3 DNA reads as TGTGCCAGTAACCGTCCCGGGGAGCTGTTTTTT. The chain employs TRBV19 and TRBJ2-2; D is uncertain. Germline V gene sequence: CDR1 LNHDA, CDR2 SQIVND (reference sequence). The CDR3 contains 11 residues. V dropped 7 bases and J dropped 6 bases, with 6 bases sitting between them.